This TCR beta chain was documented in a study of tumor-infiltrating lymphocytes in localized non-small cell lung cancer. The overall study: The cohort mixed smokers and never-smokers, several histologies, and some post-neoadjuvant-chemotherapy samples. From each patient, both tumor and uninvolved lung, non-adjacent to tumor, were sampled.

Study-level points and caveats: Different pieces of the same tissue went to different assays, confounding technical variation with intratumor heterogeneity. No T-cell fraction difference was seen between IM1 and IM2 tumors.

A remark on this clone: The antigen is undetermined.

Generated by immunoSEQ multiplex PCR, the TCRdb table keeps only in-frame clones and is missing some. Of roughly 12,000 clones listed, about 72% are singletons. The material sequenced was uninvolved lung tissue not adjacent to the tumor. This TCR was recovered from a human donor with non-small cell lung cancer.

CDR3 coding DNA: TGTGCCAGTAGAAGCAGCACAGATACGCAGTATTTT. This gives the protein CASRSSTDTQYF. This chain uses TRBV19 with TRBJ2-3; no clear D. The germline gives CDR1 LNHDA, CDR2 SQIVND (reference sequence). The CDR3 has 12 amino acids. Trimming cost V 6 bases and J 0 bases, with 4 bases left between them.